These 15 T cell receptor beta chains were sequenced from one sample in a study of OX40 agonist ivuxolimab in advanced cancers. TCRdb's table, derived via immunoSEQ multiplex PCR, lists solely in-frame clones and lacks some. The sample lists roughly 100,000 clones, about 79% seen once, with approximately 1.5% in the top ten. The material was CD4+ or CD8+ T cells sorted from blood, obtained in a trial of the OX40 agonist ivuxolimab. These receptors were collected from an adult with an advanced solid tumor such as melanoma, head and neck, liver or kidney cancer.

The rearrangement uses TRBV5-1 and TRBJ2-5; the match to TRBD2 covers 9 bases. This CDR3 is 17 amino acids long. Germline V gene lookup returns CDR1 SGHRS and CDR2 YFSETQ. Losses at the gene ends were 0 bases for V and 0 bases for J; bases not matched to a gene: 6. DNA for the CDR3: TGCGCCAGCAGCTTGGCCTCGAGCGGGGGGTACCAAGAGACCCAGTACTTC. This gives the protein CASSLASSGGYQETQYF. The full variable domain, with the rest looked up from reference TRBV5-1 and TRBJ2-5, is KAGVTQTPRYLIKTRGQQVTLSCSPISGHRSVSWYQQTPGQGLQFLFEYFSETQRNKGNFPGRFSGRQFSNSRSEMNVSTLELGDSALYLCASSLASSGGYQETQYFGPGTRLLVL.

The CDR3: CASSLDGESPLHF. DNA for the CDR3: TGTGCCAGCAGCTTAGATGGAGAATCACCCCTCCACTTT. The chain combines TRBV11-3 with TRBJ1-6; D remains unclear. The CDR3 runs 13 residues. Looked up from germline, CDR1 is SGHNT and CDR2 is YENEEA. Trimming cost V 0 bases and J 10 bases, with 7 bases left between them.

This chain uses TRBV11-2 with TRBJ1-6; D unresolved. There are 13 residues in the CDR3. Germline loops: CDR1 SGHAT, CDR2 FQNNGV. V was cut by 0 bases and J by 10 bases, with 7 bases left in between. Here the CDR3 reads CASSLEVRSPLHF. The CDR3 nucleotides are TGTGCCAGCAGCTTAGAAGTAAGGTCACCCCTCCACTTT.

The chain uses TRBV5-1 and TRBJ2-2; D unclear. There are 14 residues in the CDR3. The germline V gene has CDR1 SGHRS and CDR2 YFSETQ. The V gene lost 0 bases and the J gene lost 2 bases, with 5 bases spanning the gap. This chain's CDR3 is CASSLGSNTGELFF. The CDR3 DNA is TGCGCCAGCAGCTTGGGCAGTAACACCGGGGAGCTGTTTTTT.

This clone was seen just once. This chain links TRBV11-3 with TRBJ1-1; possibly TRBD1 for D (6 bases). V lost 0 bases and J lost 10, with 12 bases in between. Germline CDR1 is SGHNT and CDR2 is YENEEA. The CDR3 length is 13 residues. CDR3 coding DNA: TGTGCCAGCAGCTTAGATCGCAGGGGCCTAGCTTTCTTT. It codes for CASSLDRRGLAFF. The whole variable domain, filled in from reference TRBV11-3 and TRBJ1-1, reads EAGVVQSPRYKIIEKKQPVAFWCNPISGHNTLYWYLQNLGQGPELLIRYENEEAVDDSQLPKDRFSAERLKGVDSTLKIQPAELGDSAVYLCASSLDRRGLAFFGQGTRLTVV.

The rearrangement uses TRBV28 and TRBJ1-2; no reliable D call. The CDR3 extends over 16 amino acids. Trimming removed 5 bases at V and 1 base at J, with 17 bases between. The germline gives CDR1 MDHEN, CDR2 SYDVKM. The CDR3 region is CASSPSPLQINYGYTF. The CDR3 DNA sequence: TGTGCCAGCAGTCCCTCCCCCTTACAGATTAACTATGGCTACACCTTC.

The chain employs TRBV11-3 and TRBJ1-2; TRBD1 agrees at 8 bases. Germline V gives CDR1 SGHNT, CDR2 YENEEA. With 4 bases clipped from V and 6 bases from J, the junction kept 16 bases outside the gene matches. The CDR3 totals 17 residues. The CDR3 spells CASSWTGTGGKVDGYTF. The CDR3 bases are TGTGCCAGCAGCTGGACCGGGACAGGAGGGAAGGTGGATGGCTACACCTTC.

V is TRBV7-6 and J is TRBJ2-1; possibly TRBD1 for D (6 bases). In germline, CDR1 is SGHVS, CDR2 FNYEAQ. The CDR3 loop spans 17 amino acids. V lost 5 bases to trimming and J lost 5 bases, with 22 bases between them. DNA of the CDR3: TGTGCCAGCAGCATAAGCACAGCCGGTTGGGGGCACAATGAGCAGTTCTTC. Protein product: CASSISTAGWGHNEQFF.

This clone was found a few times. The rearrangement uses TRBV7-2 and TRBJ2-7, with TRBD2 matching 8 bases. The V gene's germline CDR1 is SGHTA and CDR2 FQGNSA. The trim removed 4 bases at V and 1 base at J, leaving 6 bases unmatched. The CDR3 has 15 amino acids. The CDR3 is CASSSRSGGSYEQYF. The CDR3 nucleotides read TGTGCCAGCAGCTCCAGGAGCGGGGGATCCTACGAGCAGTACTTC.

The chain recombines TRBV6-4 with TRBJ2-3; 11 bases are shared with TRBD2. The CDR3 runs 14 residues. CDR1 is MRHNA, CDR2 SNTAGT, per germline. After removal of 8 bases from V and 1 base from J, the junction contained 2 bases not matched to a gene. The CDR3 nucleotides read TGTGCCAGCGCACTAGCGGGGGGCACAGATACGCAGTATTTT. Its protein is CASALAGGTDTQYF.

The chain combines TRBV10-3 with TRBJ2-7; 7 bases match TRBD1. Germline trimming cut 0 bases from V and 3 bases from J; bases unmatched to any gene: 8. Germline CDR1 ENHRY, CDR2 SYGVKD. The CDR3 loop spans 16 amino acids. This chain's CDR3 is CAISESRGPGYYEQYF. The CDR3 bases are TGTGCCATCAGTGAGTCGAGGGGGCCGGGTTACTACGAGCAGTACTTC.

This chain links TRBV27 with TRBJ1-4; 7 positions match TRBD1. The CDR3 extends over 15 amino acids. Trimming removed 5 bases from V and 1 base from J; junction bases left unmatched: 4. Germline V CDR1 and CDR2: MNHEY, SMNVEV (reference sequence). Here the CDR3 DNA reads TGTGCCAGCAGTCCCCAGGGGGGAACTAATGAAAAACTGTTTTTT. This sequence encodes CASSPQGGTNEKLFF.

This chain uses TRBV6-6 with TRBJ1-4, with D possibly matching TRBD1 (6 bases). CDR1 and CDR2 from the germline V gene are MNHNY and SVGAGI (reference sequence). With 2 bases removed from V and 4 bases from J, the gap between germline ends came to 8 bases. There are 14 residues in the CDR3. The CDR3 spells CASSYGQFNEKLFF. The CDR3 nucleotides read TGTGCCAGCAGTTACGGACAGTTTAATGAAAAACTGTTTTTT.

The V gene is TRBV9, the J gene TRBJ1-2; the D is unclear. This CDR3 contains 12 residues. The ends were cut back, 7 bases at V and 1 base at J, with 8 bases in the middle. Looked up from germline, CDR1 is SGDLS and CDR2 is YYNGEE. The CDR3 region is CASGLGNYGYTF. The CDR3 bases are TGTGCCAGCGGACTTGGTAACTATGGCTACACCTTC. Together with reference TRBV9 and TRBJ1-2, the CDR3 gives the full variable domain: DSGVTQTPKHLITATGQRVTLRCSPRSGDLSVYWYQQSLDQGLQFLIQYYNGEERAKGNILERFSAQQFPDLHSELNLSSLELGDSALYFCASGLGNYGYTFGSGTRLTVV.

This clone occurred a few times. The V gene is TRBV28, the J gene TRBJ1-5, with D possibly TRBD1 on 5 matching bases. V was trimmed by 10 bases and J by 2 bases, leaving 9 bases between them. Germline values: CDR1 MDHEN, CDR2 SYDVKM. CDR3 length equals 12 residues. CDR3 nucleotide sequence: TGTGCCATCCAACAGGGCAATCAGCCCCAGCATTTT. It translates to CAIQQGNQPQHF.